This T cell receptor beta chain comes out of a study of cytomegalovirus exposure and HLA in healthy donors. V was clipped by 5 bases and J by 7 bases; unmatched bases: 5. The length of the CDR3 is 14 residues. Germline CDR1 is SGHVS and CDR2 is FNYEAQ. Notes on this clone: What it binds is not known.

This PCR relied on a set of 60 Vbeta primers and 13 Jbeta primers. TCRdb keeps only in-frame clones here, not all; method: immunoSEQ multiplex PCR. The data contain some 200,000 clones, under 85% of them singletons. Study outcomes and limitations: In an earlier analysis, productive rearrangement rates for most beta V segments clustered near 87% or 30%. Later analysis found that TCR beta chains associated with HLA were more clonally expanded than other, equally common chains. An observed cluster of highly shared sequence variants was recorded as a likely sequencing artifact.

What was sequenced was PBMCs. This receptor was taken from a man aged 50 to 59 in good health and CMV-seronegative. This chain uses TRBV7-6 with TRBJ1-6; 7 positions agree with TRBD1. This CDR3 is CASSRDRANSPLHF. The CDR3 DNA reads TGTGCCAGCAGCCGAGACAGGGCCAATTCACCCCTCCACTTT.